This TCR beta chain is from a study of vaccination and CD4 T cells after COVID-19. Study information: Every participant was given two doses of BNT162b2 or mRNA-1273 vaccine.

V lost 2 bases, J lost 2 bases, and 19 bases lay in between. The length of the CDR3 is 17 residues. Germline CDR1 SGHVS, CDR2 FQNEAQ. This clonotype was detected a few times. What it binds is unknown. Treatment in this sample: approximately nine-day PBMC culture with coronavirus spike peptide pools or control peptides (ViraFEST assay). Using peptide pools, antigen-specific T cells were expanded in ViraFEST before TCRs were sequenced. An Oncomine TCR Beta short-read assay was used to sequence the DNA from cultured CD4+ T cells. After culture, CD4+ T cells served as the source for genomic DNA extraction. TCRdb recomputed calls from the PCR reads with MiXCR, one row per CDR3 protein. The repertoire holds roughly 10,000 distinct CDR3 sequences, roughly 69% seen once, with around 10% in the top ten.

This TCR derives from a human donor who had recovered from COVID-19. This chain links TRBV7-8 with TRBJ2-7, with a possible D match to TRBD1 (6 bases). Material for sequencing was CD4+ T cells from blood, cultured in vitro. DNA for the CDR3: TGTGCCAGCAGCTTATTGGTGGGCAGGGGTAGCACCTACGAGCAGTACTTC. This gives the protein CASSLLVGRGSTYEQYF.